Shown below are 4 T cell receptor beta chains from a single sample sequenced in a study of OX40 agonist ivuxolimab in advanced cancers. The repertoire was sequenced with immunoSEQ multiplex PCR; TCRdb's copy has only in-frame clones and lacks some. The repertoire includes about 45,000 clones, roughly 93% of them detected once, and under 20% sits in the top ten. This sample comprised CD4+ or CD8+ T cells sorted from blood, obtained in a trial of the OX40 agonist ivuxolimab. These TCRs come from an adult with an advanced solid tumor such as melanoma, head and neck, liver or kidney cancer.

The gene calls are TRBV6-4 and TRBJ2-2; D unresolved. CDR3 length: 16 residues. Germline CDR1 MRHNA, CDR2 SNTAGT. V was cut by 2 bases and J by 4 bases, with 14 bases left in between. The CDR3 DNA sequence: TGTGCCAGCAGTGACCGAAAGGTGTGTCCCACCGGGGAGCTGTTTTTT. Translating gives CASSDRKVCPTGELFF.

The gene calls are TRBV9 and TRBJ2-1, with D unresolved. Germline CDR1 is SGDLS and CDR2 is YYNGEE. This CDR3 region has 12 residues. Trimming removed 1 base from V and 6 bases from J, with 5 bases in between. The CDR3 nucleotides are TGTGCCAGCAGCGTAAGTAGCAATGAGCAGTTCTTC. Translating it yields CASSVSSNEQFF.

The genes are TRBV28 and TRBJ2-2, with D hard to call. The CDR3 is 14 amino acids. From germline, CDR1 is MDHEN and CDR2 SYDVKM. Trimming cost V 3 bases and J 0 bases, with 5 bases left between them. CDR3: CASSFLPNTGELFF. For the CDR3, the DNA is TGTGCCAGCAGTTTTTTACCGAACACCGGGGAGCTGTTTTTT.

There are a few counts of this clone. This rearrangement joins TRBV13 to TRBJ2-7, with TRBD1 as a possible D gene (6 bases). Germline loops: CDR1 PRHDT, CDR2 FYEKMQ (reference sequence). The CDR3 is 14 amino acids. The ends were cut back, 5 bases at V and 5 bases at J, with 16 bases in the middle. This CDR3 reads CASSDDRRMDEQYF. In nucleotides, the CDR3 is TGTGCCAGCAGCGACGACAGGCGGATGGACGAGCAGTACTTC.